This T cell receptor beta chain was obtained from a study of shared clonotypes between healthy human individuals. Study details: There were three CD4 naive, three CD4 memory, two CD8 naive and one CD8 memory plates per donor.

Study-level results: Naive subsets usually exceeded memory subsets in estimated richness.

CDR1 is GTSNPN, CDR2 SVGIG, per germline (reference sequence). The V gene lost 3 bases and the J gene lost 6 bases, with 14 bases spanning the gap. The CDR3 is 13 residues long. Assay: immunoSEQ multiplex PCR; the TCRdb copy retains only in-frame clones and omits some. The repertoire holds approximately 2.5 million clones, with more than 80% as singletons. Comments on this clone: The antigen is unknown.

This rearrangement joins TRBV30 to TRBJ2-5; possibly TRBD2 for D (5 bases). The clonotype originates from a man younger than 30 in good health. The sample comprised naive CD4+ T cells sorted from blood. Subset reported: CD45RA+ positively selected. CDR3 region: CAWRTQLGKTQYF. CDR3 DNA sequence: TGTGCCTGGAGGACTCAACTAGGGAAGACCCAGTACTTC.